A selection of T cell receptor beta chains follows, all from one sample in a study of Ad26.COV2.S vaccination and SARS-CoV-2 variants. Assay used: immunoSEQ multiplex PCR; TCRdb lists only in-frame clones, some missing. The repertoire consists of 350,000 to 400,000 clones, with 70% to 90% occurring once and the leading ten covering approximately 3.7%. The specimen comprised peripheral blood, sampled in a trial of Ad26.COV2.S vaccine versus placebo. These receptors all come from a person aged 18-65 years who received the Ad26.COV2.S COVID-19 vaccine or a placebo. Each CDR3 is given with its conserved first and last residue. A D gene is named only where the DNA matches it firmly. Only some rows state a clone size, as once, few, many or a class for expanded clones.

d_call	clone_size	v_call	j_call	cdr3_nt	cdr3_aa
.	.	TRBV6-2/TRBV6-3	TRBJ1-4	TGTGCCAGCAGTTCTTTTTTTTCAGGGAACGAAAAACTGTTTTTT	CASSSFFSGNEKLFF
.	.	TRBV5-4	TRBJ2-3	TGTGCCAGCAGCTTGAGGGGGGCCACAGATACGCAGTATTTT	CASSLRGATDTQYF
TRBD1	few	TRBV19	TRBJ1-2	TGTGCCAGTAGTAACAGGGGGCGCATTGTCTATGGCTACACCTTC	CASSNRGRIVYGYTF
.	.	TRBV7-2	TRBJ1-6	TGTGCCAGCAGCTTCCCCGGACGGAGCCCGCATTCACCCCTCCACTTT	CASSFPGRSPHSPLHF
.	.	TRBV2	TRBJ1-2	TGTGCCAGCAGAAACGACAGGATTGGCTATGGCTACACCTTC	CASRNDRIGYGYTF
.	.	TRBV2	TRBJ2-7	TGTGCCAGCAGAGGGGGGTCGACCCCGCAGGACTTC	CASRGGSTPQDF
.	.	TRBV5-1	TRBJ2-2	TGCGCCAGCAGCTTGGGAGTACAGGGCAACACCGGGGAGCTGTTTTTT	CASSLGVQGNTGELFF
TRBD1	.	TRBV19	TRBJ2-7	TGTGCCAGTAGTGCCTGCCGGTCGGAGACAGGGGGTTGCGAGCAGTACTTC	CASSACRSETGGCEQYF
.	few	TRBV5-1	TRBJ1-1	TGCGCCAGCAGCTTGCTCCTCGACAGTGAAGCTTTCTTT	CASSLLLDSEAFF
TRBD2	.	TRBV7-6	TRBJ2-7	TGTGCCAGCAGCTTAGTCAGCACTAGCGGGTACGAGCAGTACTTC	CASSLVSTSGYEQYF
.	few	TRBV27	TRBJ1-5	TGTGCCAGCAGTCCGGGGGGGGGCGCCCAGCCCCAGCATTTT	CASSPGGGAQPQHF
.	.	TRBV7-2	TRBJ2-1	TGTGCCAGCAGCCATGGACTGGGAGGATTGAATGAGCAGTTCTTC	CASSHGLGGLNEQFF
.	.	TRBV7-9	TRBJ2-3	TGTGCCAGCAGCCACCGCACAGATACGCAGTATTTT	CASSHRTDTQYF
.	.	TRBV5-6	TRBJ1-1	TGTGCCAGCAGCTTTGTTCAGACTGAAGCTTTCTTT	CASSFVQTEAFF
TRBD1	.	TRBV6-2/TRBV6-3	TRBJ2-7	TGTGCCAGCAGCTATACAGGGGGCGAGCAGTACTTC	CASSYTGGEQYF
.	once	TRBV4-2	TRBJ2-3	TGTGCCAGCAGCCAAGATCCAGCTAGCACAGATACGCAGTATTTT	CASSQDPASTDTQYF
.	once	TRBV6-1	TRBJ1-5	TGTGCCAGCAGTGAGTGGAGGGTCGGCAATCAGCCCCAGCATTTT	CASSEWRVGNQPQHF
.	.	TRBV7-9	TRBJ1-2	TGTGCCAGCAGCTTTATATCTCCGTCTAACTATGGCTACACCTTC	CASSFISPSNYGYTF
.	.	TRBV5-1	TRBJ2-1	TGCGCCAGCAGCTTTAACAATGAGCAGTTCTTC	CASSFNNEQFF
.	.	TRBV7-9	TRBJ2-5	TGTGCCAGCAGGCCCGAAGGAGAGACCCAGTACTTC	CASRPEGETQYF
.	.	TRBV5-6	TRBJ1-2	TGTGCCAGCAGTCTCGGGGGTAACTATGGCTACACCTTC	CASSLGGNYGYTF
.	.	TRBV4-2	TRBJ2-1	TGTGCCAGCAGCCACTCAGGGGTAGGTCCAAAAGAGACTTCGAGCTACAATGAGCAGTTCTTC	CASSHSGVGPKETSSYNEQFF
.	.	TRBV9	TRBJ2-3	TGTGCCAGCAGCGTAGAAGAACCCCCGACGCAGTATTTT	CASSVEEPPTQYF
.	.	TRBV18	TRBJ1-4	TGTGCCAGCTCACCATACGGGGAAAAACTGTTTTTT	CASSPYGEKLFF
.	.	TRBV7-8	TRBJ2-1	TGTGCCAGCAGCCTAGGGCTAGTAGGGGGTAATGAGCAGTTCTTC	CASSLGLVGGNEQFF
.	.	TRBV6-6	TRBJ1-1	TGTGCCAGCGACGACGGGGCGAACACTGAAGCTTTCTTT	CASDDGANTEAFF
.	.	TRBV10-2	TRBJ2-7	TGCGCCAGCAGTGGGTTGGAGTCCGAGCAGTACTTC	CASSGLESEQYF
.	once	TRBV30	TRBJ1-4	TGTGCCTGGGAGGCAGGGTTTCGGGAAAAACTGTTTTTT	CAWEAGFREKLFF
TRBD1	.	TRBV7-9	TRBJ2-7	TGTGCCAGCAGCCGGGAGGCGGGGACAGGGTCGGCCGAGCAGTACTTC	CASSREAGTGSAEQYF
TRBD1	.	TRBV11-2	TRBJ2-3	TGTGCCAGCAGCTTTGGGACAGGGCTCACAGATACGCAGTATTTT	CASSFGTGLTDTQYF
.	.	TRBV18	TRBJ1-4	TGTGCCAGCTCACACAGGGTTTATGAAAAACTGTTTTTT	CASSHRVYEKLFF
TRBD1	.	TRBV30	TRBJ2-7	TGTGCCTGGCGTGGACAGGGAGACTACGAGCAGTACTTC	CAWRGQGDYEQYF
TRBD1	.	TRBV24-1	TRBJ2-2	TGTGCCACCAGTGACCCAACAGGGGGCGCATTCGGGGAGCTGTTTTTT	CATSDPTGGAFGELFF
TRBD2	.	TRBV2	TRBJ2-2	TGTGCCAGCAGTGGGGGACTAGCGGGGAAGTCCGGGGAGCTGTTTTTT	CASSGGLAGKSGELFF
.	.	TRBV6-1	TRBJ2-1	TGTGCCAGCAGTGAGGCGCATTATGAGTTCTTC	CASSEAHYEFF
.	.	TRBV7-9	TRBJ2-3	TGTGCCAGCAGCTTAGTCCGCCAGGGGTACCCATCGGGGACAGATACGCAGTATTTT	CASSLVRQGYPSGTDTQYF
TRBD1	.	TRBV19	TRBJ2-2	TGTGCCAGTAGTAGCGGGACAGGGACTAACACCGGGGAGCTGTTTTTT	CASSSGTGTNTGELFF
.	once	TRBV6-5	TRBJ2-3	TGTGCCAGCAGTTACTTCGGCGAAGGCACGCAGTATTTT	CASSYFGEGTQYF
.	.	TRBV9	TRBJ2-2	TGTGCCAGCAGCGTGGGGTCAGCTGACACCGGGGAGCTGTTTTTT	CASSVGSADTGELFF
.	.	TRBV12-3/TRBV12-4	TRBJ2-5	TGTGCCAGCAGTTGGACGGAAGAGACCCAGTACTTC	CASSWTEETQYF
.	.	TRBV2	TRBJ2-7	TGTGCCAGCAAAAACTTGGGCAGCACCTACGAGCAGTACTTC	CASKNLGSTYEQYF
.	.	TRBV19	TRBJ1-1	TGTGCCAGTAGCCCTGGGGACTCCAACACTGAAGCTTTCTTT	CASSPGDSNTEAFF
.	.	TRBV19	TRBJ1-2	TGTGCCAGTAGTATAGGAGGACTTGGCTACACCTTC	CASSIGGLGYTF
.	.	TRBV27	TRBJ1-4	TGTGCCAGCCGTCCTCGGGGGGGGACGAATGAAAAACTGTTTTTT	CASRPRGGTNEKLFF
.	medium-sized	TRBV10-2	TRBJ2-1	TGCGCCAGCAGGGGGGGTGGTAGGCCCTACAATGAGCAGTTCTTC	CASRGGGRPYNEQFF
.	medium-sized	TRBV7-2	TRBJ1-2	TGTGCCAGCAGCTTAAATCACTATGGCTACACCTTC	CASSLNHYGYTF
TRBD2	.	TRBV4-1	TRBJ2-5	TGCGCCAGCAGCCAGGTTTCTAGCGGGGGGGCCCAAGAGACCCAGTACTTC	CASSQVSSGGAQETQYF
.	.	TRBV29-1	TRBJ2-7	TGCAGCGTTCGAGGAGACGGGAGTACCTACGAGCAGTACTTC	CSVRGDGSTYEQYF
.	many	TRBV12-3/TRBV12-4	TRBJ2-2	TGTGCCAGCAGGATGATCACCGGGGAGCTGTTTTTT	CASRMITGELFF
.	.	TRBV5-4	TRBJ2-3	TGTGCCAGCAGCTTAGCACAGGGTGGCGCAGATACGCAGTATTTT	CASSLAQGGADTQYF
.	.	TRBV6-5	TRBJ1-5	TGTGCCAGCAGCCGGATAACAGGGATTAGTCAGCCCCAGCATTTT	CASSRITGISQPQHF
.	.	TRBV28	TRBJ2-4	TGTGCCAGTAAGGGGGGTTACATTCAGTACTTC	CASKGGYIQYF